This TCR beta chain was profiled in a study of blood T cells in healthy people across ages. In the study overall: Template switching retrieved approximately one barcoded beta molecule for each two T cells.

Concerning this clonotype itself: Its antigen is unidentified.

Broader study findings: Donor CMV status, an unknown factor, possibly confounded changes in expanded clonotypes.

Isolation recovered at least 7 million PBMCs from every sample. V was pared by 1 base and J by 11 bases, with 12 bases of the junction left unmatched. The V gene's germline CDR1 is MDHEN and CDR2 SYDVKM. There are 15 residues in the CDR3. Primed by a sample-barcoded 5' primer and a J-beta primer mix, a second PCR proceeded for roughly 7 to 11 cycles. Each CDR3 protein gets one entry after TCRdb re-called the 5' RACE reads with MiXCR. The sample has some 1.4 million distinct CDR3 sequences; approximately 40% are singletons. This TCR was recovered from a woman between 18 and 30 years old in good health. V is TRBV28 and J is TRBJ2-5; TRBD1 matches 8 bases. Sequencing used blood. The CDR3 sequence is CASSLSGQGYNEQYF. The CDR3 DNA sequence: TGTGCCAGCAGTTTATCCGGACAGGGCTACAATGAGCAGTACTTC.